The 18 T cell receptor beta chains below come from one sample, sequenced in a study of blood T cell repertoires in COVID-19. The protocol was immunoSEQ multiplex PCR, while the TCRdb copy is restricted to in-frame clones and leaves out a portion. Of about 280,000 clones in the sample, approximately 85% were seen once. The sequencing input was peripheral blood. These TCRs come from a human donor in a cohort sampled during active COVID-19.

The chain joins TRBV27 to TRBJ2-3; D ambiguous. The CDR3 loop spans 15 amino acids. Deletions cut 6 bases from V and 2 bases from J, with 15 bases between. Germline CDR1 MNHEY, CDR2 SMNVEV (reference sequence). CDR3 loop: CASRLTPTPTDTQYF. The CDR3 nucleotides read TGTGCCAGCAGGCTGACTCCAACCCCCACAGATACGCAGTATTTT.

The chain links TRBV9 to TRBJ2-7; 7 bases are a match to TRBD1. J gave up 0 bases and V 3 bases, and 0 bases lay outside the gene matches. The CDR3 spans 13 residues. Germline CDR1 reads SGDLS; CDR2 reads YYNGEE. CDR3 bases: TGTGCCAGCAGCGGGGACAGCTCCTACGAGCAGTACTTC. It encodes CASSGDSSYEQYF.

Here the CDR3 reads CASSSTRLPTGELFF. CDR3 coding DNA: TGTGCCAGCAGCTCTACTCGTCTACCGACCGGGGAGCTGTTTTTT. V usage is TRBV11-2 and J usage is TRBJ2-2; no clear D. Trimming stripped 4 bases from V and 5 bases from J, with 14 bases between. The CDR3 contains 15 residues. Germline V gene sequence: CDR1 SGHAT, CDR2 FQNNGV.

The chain uses TRBV7-9 and TRBJ2-3; the D gene is possibly TRBD2 (6 bases). This CDR3 is built from 16 residues. The germline V and J ends were trimmed by 5 bases and 0 bases, with 15 bases remaining between them. Germline V gene data show CDR1 as SEHNR and CDR2 as FQNEAQ (reference sequence). CDR3 coding DNA: TGTGCCAGCAGCAGCGGGCGGGGACTCAGCACAGATACGCAGTATTTT. It yields the protein CASSSGRGLSTDTQYF.

The V and J genes are TRBV7-2 and TRBJ2-5; 12 bases are shared with TRBD2. The CDR3 spans 16 residues. Germline V gene sequence: CDR1 SGHTA, CDR2 FQGNSA. V trimming: 0 bases; J trimming: 8 bases; junction bases outside the gene matches: 7. CDR3 sequence: CASSLALAGGPSTQYF. DNA of the CDR3: TGTGCCAGCAGCTTAGCTCTAGCGGGAGGGCCTTCTACCCAGTACTTC.

V usage is TRBV5-1 and J usage is TRBJ2-3; 7 positions agree with TRBD1. Germline V gives CDR1 SGHRS, CDR2 YFSETQ. J was trimmed by 2 bases and V by 4 bases; bases with no gene match: 10. The CDR3 covers 16 residues. The CDR3 DNA is TGCGCCAGCAGCAGTCATCCGGGACAGACCACAGATACGCAGTATTTT. Translated: CASSSHPGQTTDTQYF.

This chain connects TRBV5-1 to TRBJ1-1; possibly TRBD1 for D (5 bases). V dropped 1 base and J dropped 1 base, with 11 bases sitting between them. Germline lookup yields CDR1 SGHRS and CDR2 YFSETQ. This CDR3 contains 15 residues. CDR3 loop: CASSLSGTRNTEAFF. Here the CDR3 DNA reads TGCGCCAGCAGCTTGTCTGGGACTAGGAACACTGAAGCTTTCTTT.

This chain joins TRBV28 and TRBJ2-1; 8 bases line up with TRBD2. V trimming: 4 bases; J trimming: 6 bases; junction bases outside the gene matches: 14. Per the germline V gene, CDR1 is MDHEN and CDR2 is SYDVKM. The CDR3 length is 17 residues. CDR3 sequence: CASSSHRRGRRTNEQFF. The CDR3 DNA reads as TGTGCCAGCAGTTCCCATCGTCGCGGGAGGAGAACCAATGAGCAGTTCTTC.

This chain joins TRBV28 and TRBJ1-1, with 9 nucleotides matching TRBD1. CDR1 is MDHEN and CDR2 is SYDVKM in the germline V gene. There are 18 residues in the CDR3. The V gene end was trimmed by 6 bases and the J gene end by 10 bases; junction bases not matched to a gene: 24. CDR3 residues: CASRTRGLGQGIRDTAFF. Written as DNA, the CDR3 is TGTGCCAGCAGGACCAGGGGACTGGGACAGGGCATTCGCGATACAGCTTTCTTT. The full variable domain, in which reference TRBV28 and TRBJ1-1 provide the parts outside the CDR3, is DVKVTQSSRYLVKRTGEKVFLECVQDMDHENMFWYRQDPGLGLRLIYFSYDVKMKEKGDIPEGYSVSREKKERFSLILESASTNQTSMYLCASRTRGLGQGIRDTAFFGQGTRLTVV.

The chain uses TRBV19 and TRBJ2-1, with 7 bases fitting TRBD2. This CDR3 spans 13 amino acids. V was clipped by 2 bases and J by 16 bases; unmatched bases: 11. Germline CDR1 and CDR2: LNHDA and SQIVND (reference sequence). CDR3 nucleotide sequence: TGTGCCAGTAGTATAACCACTAGCGCAGCGTTATTCTTC. It encodes CASSITTSAALFF.

This chain uses TRBV12-5 with TRBJ2-1; possibly TRBD2 for D (5 bases). The CDR3 covers 12 residues. Germline CDR1 reads LGHNT; CDR2 reads FRNRAP. Deletions cut 5 bases from V and 12 bases from J, with 14 bases between. Here the CDR3 DNA reads TGTGCTAGTGGTGACACCTTGGGGAGGCAGTTCTTC. This gives the protein CASGDTLGRQFF.

This chain links TRBV28 with TRBJ2-7, with 9 bases fitting TRBD1. Trimming removed 5 bases from V and 1 base from J; junction bases left unmatched: 6. CDR3 size: 15 residues. Germline V lookup: CDR1 MDHEN, CDR2 SYDVKM. CDR3 nucleotide sequence: TGTGCCAGCAGTCGCGCCGGGACAGGGTCCTACGAGCAGTACTTC. It is translated as CASSRAGTGSYEQYF.

The J gene is TRBJ2-2, the V gene TRBV7-3; 9 positions match TRBD1. This CDR3 is 15 amino acids long. Germline lookup yields CDR1 SGHTA and CDR2 FQGTGA. V dropped 8 bases and J dropped 5; count of bases not matched to a gene: 9. The CDR3 DNA is TGTGCCAGCTCCGTCGGGACAGGGCTTACCGGGGAGCTGTTTTTT. As protein: CASSVGTGLTGELFF.

In DNA form, the CDR3 reads TGTGCCAGCAGCCGACAGGGGGAGCAGCCCCAGCATTTT. Amino acids: CASSRQGEQPQHF. The chain is built from TRBV7-8 and TRBJ1-5; 9 nucleotides line up with TRBD1. J was trimmed by 7 bases and V by 5 bases; bases with no gene match: 3. Germline values: CDR1 SGHVS, CDR2 FQNEAQ. The CDR3 contains 13 residues. The variable domain in full, completed from reference TRBV7-8 and TRBJ1-5, reads GAGVSQSPRYKVAKRGQDVALRCDPISGHVSLFWYQQALGQGPEFLTYFQNEAQLDKSGLPSDRFFAERPEGSVSTLKIQRTQQEDSAVYLCASSRQGEQPQHFGDGTRLSIL.

This chain uses TRBV5-1 with TRBJ2-3, with TRBD2 as a possible D gene (6 bases). Trimming shortened V by 7 bases and J by 2 bases, and 17 bases separated the two germline ends. CDR3 length equals 15 residues. From germline, CDR1 is SGHRS and CDR2 YFSETQ. The CDR3 reads CASRAPSASTDTQYF. CDR3 DNA: TGCGCCAGCCGCGCACCTAGCGCTTCCACAGATACGCAGTATTTT. The full variable domain, with the rest looked up from reference TRBV5-1 and TRBJ2-3, is KAGVTQTPRYLIKTRGQQVTLSCSPISGHRSVSWYQQTPGQGLQFLFEYFSETQRNKGNFPGRFSGRQFSNSRSEMNVSTLELGDSALYLCASRAPSASTDTQYFGPGTRLTVL.

Notes on this clone: Other DNA sequences in this specimen translate into the identical CDR3. The V gene is TRBV20-1, the J gene TRBJ1-6; D unclear. The germline V and J ends were trimmed by 3 bases and 0 bases, with 9 bases remaining between them. Germline CDR1 and CDR2: DFQATT and SNEGSKA (reference sequence). The CDR3 consists of 15 residues. CDR3 bases: TGCAGTGCTAGTAGAGGGAGCTCCTATAATTCACCCCTCCACTTT. It encodes CSASRGSSYNSPLHF.

V is TRBV15 and J is TRBJ2-7; 9 bases map to TRBD2. The CDR3 has 16 residues. Trimming at V came to 5 bases and at J to 7 bases, leaving 15 bases not matched to a gene. Germline loops: CDR1 LNHNV, CDR2 YYDKDF (reference sequence). The CDR3 sequence is CATSQRKSSGDREQYF. CDR3 nucleotides: TGTGCCACCAGCCAGAGGAAGTCTAGCGGGGATCGAGAGCAGTACTTC.

The chain employs TRBV5-4 and TRBJ2-7, with 10 bases that match TRBD1. Looked up from germline, CDR1 is SGHNT and CDR2 is YYREEE (reference sequence). This CDR3 comprises 13 residues. J lost 4 bases, V lost 4 bases, and 2 bases had no gene match. The CDR3 loop is CASSRDRGYEQYF. The CDR3, as DNA: TGTGCCAGCAGCCGGGACAGGGGTTACGAGCAGTACTTC.